Following are 31 T cell receptor beta chains from one sample sequenced in a study of T cell repertoires in cytomegalovirus infection. Each CDR3 protein is one row after TCRdb ran MiXCR on the reads. This table holds about 570,000 distinct CDR3 sequences, about 40% found once. Which antigens these TCRs recognize remains unknown. The sequences come from cultured PBMCs, collected from culture after CMV antigen stimulation. Receptor source: a human donor in good health (CMV status not recorded). Some clones in this sample may be carry-over from other donors' samples.

The rearrangement uses TRBV4-1 and TRBJ2-4; D is unresolved. The germline V gene has CDR1 MGHRA and CDR2 YSYEKL. Trimming shortened V by 4 bases and J by 5 bases, and 15 bases separated the two germline ends. The CDR3 spans 15 residues. CDR3 loop: CASSRLLRVENIQYF. The CDR3 region has the DNA TGCGCCAGCAGCCGGTTACTACGAGTGGAAAACATTCAGTACTTC.

The table lists this clonotype with a few counts. The chain uses TRBV7-9 and TRBJ2-2, with D possibly being TRBD1 (6 bases). This CDR3 contains 13 residues. The V gene's germline CDR1 is SEHNR and CDR2 FQNEAQ (reference sequence). The V gene lost 7 bases and the J gene lost 4 bases, with 10 bases spanning the gap. CDR3 region: CASNRGTTGELFF. For the CDR3, the DNA is TGTGCCAGCAATAGGGGGACCACCGGGGAGCTGTTTTTT.

This clonotype has a count of ten or more. The rearrangement links TRBV7-6 to TRBJ1-1; D ambiguous. The CDR3 totals 13 residues. Germline values: CDR1 SGHVS, CDR2 FNYEAQ. V was shortened by 3 bases and J by 4 bases, with 9 bases between the two germline ends. CDR3 sequence reads: CASSFQPSTEAFF. As DNA, the CDR3 is TGTGCCAGCAGCTTTCAGCCATCCACTGAAGCTTTCTTT.

This clonotype has more than one count but fewer than ten. The chain recombines TRBV10-3 with TRBJ1-1, with D possibly matching TRBD1 (6 bases). V gave up 2 bases and J gave up 1 base, with 11 bases separating them. Germline CDR1 ENHRY, CDR2 SYGVKD. The CDR3 loop spans 15 amino acids. The CDR3 sequence: CAISEVGAGNTEAFF. CDR3 nucleotides: TGTGCCATCAGTGAGGTGGGGGCGGGGAACACTGAAGCTTTCTTT.

This clonotype has at least ten counts. This chain joins TRBV7-2 and TRBJ2-1; D is unclear. V lost 5 bases, J lost 10 bases, and 12 bases lay in between. Germline V gives CDR1 SGHTA, CDR2 FQGNSA. CDR3 size: 12 residues. The DNA for the CDR3 is TGTGCCAGCAGCCCTCTAACGGTCGAGCAGTTCTTC. Amino acid sequence: CASSPLTVEQFF.

This clonotype was counted a single time. The chain combines TRBV19 with TRBJ2-5; TRBD2 might be the D (6 bases). Germline V gene data show CDR1 as LNHDA and CDR2 as SQIVND (reference sequence). V was pared by 2 bases and J by 5 bases, with 12 bases between. The CDR3 is 14 residues long. The CDR3 region has the DNA TGTGCCAGTAGTATACGGGGGAGAGTCGAGACCCAGTACTTC. Residues: CASSIRGRVETQYF.

The chain uses TRBV5-5 and TRBJ1-1; 10 positions match TRBD1. CDR1 is SGHKS and CDR2 is YYEKEE in the germline V gene (reference sequence). CDR3 length equals 16 residues. The V and J ends lost 1 base and 5 bases, in that order; junction bases with no gene match: 8. CDR3 coding DNA: TGTGCCAGCAGCTTGCGACCGGGACAGGGGTCGACTGAAGCTTTCTTT. This sequence encodes CASSLRPGQGSTEAFF.

This clonotype occurred a few times. The chain couples TRBV7-8 to TRBJ1-2; D gene ambiguous. Trimming removed 0 bases from V and 10 bases from J, with 12 bases in between. The germline V gene encodes CDR1 SGHVS and CDR2 FQNEAQ. The CDR3 totals 13 residues. CDR3 coding DNA: TGTGCCAGCAGCTTAGCAGGTCGCAAGGTCTACACCTTC. The encoded protein is CASSLAGRKVYTF.

This clonotype was observed a few times. The CDR3 DNA follows: TGTGCCAGCAGCTCGTCCAGCGGGGGAAACTACGAGCAGTACTTC. As protein: CASSSSSGGNYEQYF. This chain joins TRBV7-2 and TRBJ2-7; 8 nucleotides match TRBD2. CDR1 is SGHTA and CDR2 is FQGNSA in the germline V gene. The CDR3 contains 15 residues. The trim removed 4 bases at V and 3 bases at J, leaving 8 bases unmatched.

The rearrangement joins TRBV27 to TRBJ2-5; D is perhaps TRBD1 or TRBD2 (5 bases each). This CDR3 comprises 15 residues. From germline, CDR1 is MNHEY and CDR2 SMNVEV (reference sequence). V was pared by 5 bases and J by 1 base, with 14 bases between. The CDR3 loop is CASSGERGFQETQYF. The CDR3 coding sequence is TGTGCCAGCAGTGGCGAGAGGGGTTTCCAAGAGACCCAGTACTTC.

This clonotype was counted only a few times. The chain joins TRBV12-3 or TRBV12-4 to TRBJ2-7; D unresolved. V lost 7 bases, J lost 0 bases, and 13 bases lay in between. CDR3 length: 14 amino acids. The CDR3 loop reads CASTLGSVSYEQYF. The CDR3 DNA reads as TGTGCCAGCACCCTAGGGTCAGTCTCCTACGAGCAGTACTTC.

V is TRBV10-2 and J is TRBJ2-2; D remains ambiguous. Germline CDR1 WSHSY, CDR2 SAAADI. This CDR3 is 13 amino acids long. V was clipped by 5 bases and J by 5 bases, with 9 bases between them. The CDR3 sequence: CASSFSKTGELFF. CDR3 DNA sequence: TGCGCCAGCAGTTTTAGTAAGACCGGGGAGCTGTTTTTT.

This clonotype was picked up a small number of times. This chain connects TRBV5-1 to TRBJ1-1, with D perhaps TRBD1 (5 bases). Germline-derived CDR1 and CDR2 are SGHRS and YFSETQ. The CDR3 length is 14 residues. Trimming cost V 1 base and J 4 bases, with 11 bases left between them. CDR3 sequence: CASSLYGGTTEAFF. In DNA form, the CDR3 reads TGCGCCAGCAGCTTGTACGGAGGGACCACTGAAGCTTTCTTT.

The chain recombines TRBV20-1 with TRBJ2-3; 7 nucleotides line up with TRBD2. Trimming cost V 6 bases and J 5 bases; bases outside gene matches: 14. The germline V gene encodes CDR1 DFQATT and CDR2 SNEGSKA (reference sequence). This CDR3 is built from 15 residues. CDR3 bases: TGCAGTGCCAGACCCCGGACTAGACCAGAAGATACGCAGTATTTT. It is translated as CSARPRTRPEDTQYF.

The rearrangement joins TRBV5-4 to TRBJ1-2, with D perhaps TRBD1 (6 bases). V was cut by 3 bases and J by 2 bases, with 14 bases left in between. CDR3 size: 15 residues. The germline gives CDR1 SGHNT, CDR2 YYREEE (reference sequence). As DNA, the CDR3 is TGTGCCAGCAGCTCGCCGCGGGGGGGCAACTATGGCTACACCTTC. Residues: CASSSPRGGNYGYTF.

The genes are TRBV6-1 and TRBJ2-3, with D possibly matching TRBD2 (5 bases). V shed 3 bases and J shed 2 bases, with 12 bases lying between them. The CDR3 sequence is 15 residues long. Germline V gives CDR1 MNHNS, CDR2 SASEGT. Here the CDR3 reads CASSEDSGFTDTQYF. The DNA of the CDR3 is TGTGCCAGCAGTGAGGATTCGGGATTCACAGATACGCAGTATTTT.

The chain links TRBV5-4 to TRBJ2-5; unclear D gene. Trimming cost V 2 bases and J 4 bases, with 12 bases left between them. CDR1 is SGHNT and CDR2 is YYREEE in the germline V gene (reference sequence). The CDR3 is 14 amino acids. CDR3 sequence: CASSFGNSPETQYF. The DNA for the CDR3 is TGTGCCAGCAGCTTTGGTAACAGCCCAGAGACCCAGTACTTC.

This clonotype appeared many times. The gene calls are TRBV7-2 and TRBJ1-2; D not certain. Germline assignment: CDR1 SGHTA and CDR2 FQGNSA. Trimming removed 1 base at V and 0 bases at J, with 6 bases between. The length of the CDR3 is 14 residues. CDR3 in amino acids: CASSLGPANYGYTF. The CDR3 nucleotides are TGTGCCAGCAGCTTAGGTCCAGCTAACTATGGCTACACCTTC.

This clonotype showed up just a few times. The V gene is TRBV14, the J gene TRBJ2-4; D is unclear. This CDR3 comprises 11 residues. Germline values: CDR1 SGHDN, CDR2 FVKESK. The germline V and J ends were trimmed by 5 bases and 11 bases, with 10 bases remaining between them. The CDR3 sequence is CASSSGPVQYF. As DNA, the CDR3 is TGTGCCAGCAGCTCGGGCCCTGTTCAGTACTTC.

The chain has TRBV11-3 and TRBJ2-1; 13 bases agree with TRBD2. The germline CDR1 and CDR2 sequences are SGHNT and YENEEA. The ends lost 4 bases at V and 10 bases at J; junction bases unmatched: 4. There are 14 residues in the CDR3. The CDR3 coding sequence is TGTGCCAGCAGCTCGGGACTAGCGGGGCGGGAGCAGTTCTTC. The encoded protein is CASSSGLAGREQFF. Combining the CDR3 with reference TRBV11-3 and TRBJ2-1 gives the whole variable domain EAGVVQSPRYKIIEKKQPVAFWCNPISGHNTLYWYLQNLGQGPELLIRYENEEAVDDSQLPKDRFSAERLKGVDSTLKIQPAELGDSAVYLCASSSGLAGREQFFGPGTRLTVL.

The chain joins TRBV20-1 to TRBJ2-5, with D perhaps TRBD1 (6 bases). The CDR3 length is 17 residues. V was shortened by 3 bases and J by 0 bases, with 20 bases between the two germline ends. The germline CDR1 and CDR2 sequences are DFQATT and SNEGSKA (reference sequence). CDR3 coding DNA: TGCAGTGCTAGGGGCCCCTGGGGACAACCAAACCAAGAGACCCAGTACTTC. Amino acids: CSARGPWGQPNQETQYF.

Notes on this clonotype: At one of its ends the junction is not consistent with the germline gene, which may arise from a read error. This chain connects TRBV4-1 to TRBJ1-5; possible D gene TRBD1, 5 bases. Germline lookup yields CDR1 MGHRA and CDR2 YSYEKL. CDR3 length equals 15 residues. CDR3 region: CASSHPGRGGQPQHF. CDR3 bases: TGTGCCAGCAGCCATCCCGGGAGGGGTGGACAGCCCCAGCATTTT.

As concerns this clonotype: A read error is possible here, since a much larger clone lies one base away. V gene TRBV7-2 combines with J gene TRBJ1-5, with D possibly TRBD1 on 5 matching bases. Trimming shortened V by 4 bases and J by 9 bases, and 22 bases separated the two germline ends. Germline-derived CDR1 and CDR2 are SGHTA and FQGNSA. The CDR3 consists of 16 residues. For the CDR3, the DNA is TGTGCCAGCAGCTCTCTCCCTCGGCAGGGCGCCCGGCCCCAGCATTTT. Its translation is CASSSLPRQGARPQHF.

In this sample, this clonotype turned up once. The chain joins TRBV29-1 to TRBJ2-3; D may match TRBD1 or TRBD2 (6 bases each). Trimming stripped 7 bases from V and 4 bases from J, with 30 bases between. This CDR3 has 18 residues. CDR1 is SQVTM, CDR2 ANQGSEA, per germline. This CDR3 is CSAPLGGLQGKSADTQYF. Here the CDR3 DNA reads TGCAGCGCCCCCCTCGGGGGCTTACAGGGAAAGTCAGCAGATACGCAGTATTTT.

This clonotype has a handful of counts. The CDR3 coding sequence is TGTGCCAGCAGCCAAGTCAGCTATCAGCCCCAGCATTTT. Translating gives CASSQVSYQPQHF. The genes are TRBV4-2 and TRBJ1-5; no firm D call. The CDR3 consists of 13 residues. V was shortened by 1 base and J by 5 bases, with 6 bases between the two germline ends. CDR1 is LGHNA, CDR2 YNFKEQ, per germline.

This clonotype has only a few counts. The genes are TRBV7-8 and TRBJ2-5; D unresolved. Trimming pared 0 bases from V and 4 bases from J, leaving 9 bases between. The CDR3 loop spans 14 amino acids. Germline V gene sequence: CDR1 SGHVS, CDR2 FQNEAQ. This CDR3 is CASSLAISPETQYF. DNA for the CDR3: TGTGCCAGCAGCTTAGCGATAAGCCCAGAGACCCAGTACTTC.

Concerning this clonotype itself: This CDR3 is missing its conserved last phenylalanine or tryptophan, likely due to a read error. The chain couples TRBV6-2 or TRBV6-3 to TRBJ2-1; perhaps TRBD2 as D (5 bases). Trimming pared 5 bases from V and 0 bases from J, leaving 26 bases between. Germline loops: CDR1 MNHEY, CDR2 SVGEGT. CDR3 size: 20 residues. The DNA of the CDR3 is TGTGCCAGCAGTGAACGGTTCGGGGTTATTACTGACCTCTCCTACAATGAGCAGTTCTCC. It specifies CASSERFGVITDLSYNEQFS.

The chain is built from TRBV20-1 and TRBJ2-7; 7 bases agree with TRBD1. Per germline, CDR1 DFQATT and CDR2 SNEGSKA (reference sequence). The CDR3 loop spans 15 amino acids. V lost 1 base and J lost 1; bases outside the gene matches: 7. The DNA of the CDR3 is TGCAGTGCTAGAGCCCCCGAGGGGGCGTCCTACGAGCAGTACTTC. It translates to CSARAPEGASYEQYF.

The chain has TRBV5-1 and TRBJ2-1; 8 bases match TRBD2. Per germline, CDR1 SGHRS and CDR2 YFSETQ. The CDR3 covers 14 residues. The trim removed 4 bases at V and 5 bases at J, leaving 5 bases unmatched. The CDR3 loop is CASSPGGSHNEQFF. The CDR3 DNA follows: TGCGCCAGCAGCCCGGGGGGGTCCCACAATGAGCAGTTCTTC.

This clonotype appeared many times. The rearrangement uses TRBV12-3 or TRBV12-4 and TRBJ2-1; no firm D call. Trimming shortened V by 6 bases and J by 7 bases, and 10 bases separated the two germline ends. CDR3 size: 12 residues. The CDR3 sequence is CASSLRPNEQFF. In DNA, the CDR3 is TGTGCCAGCAGCTTAAGACCTAATGAGCAGTTCTTC.

This clonotype was counted between two and nine times. The gene calls are TRBV7-9 and TRBJ2-3; D gene unclear. Germline CDR1 is SEHNR and CDR2 is FQNEAQ (reference sequence). The germline V and J ends were trimmed by 0 bases and 5 bases, with 6 bases remaining between them. The CDR3 has 13 amino acids. Written as DNA, the CDR3 is TGTGCCAGCAGCTTAGCGGAAGGAGATACGCAGTATTTT. Its translation is CASSLAEGDTQYF.